The 28 T cell receptor beta chains below all came from one sample that was sequenced in a study of blood T cells in healthy people across ages. Alongside a J-beta primer mix, a sample-barcoded 5' primer served in a second PCR lasting 7 to 11 cycles. Each CDR3 protein is one row after TCRdb ran MiXCR on the 5' RACE reads. The repertoire holds nearly 800,000 distinct CDR3 sequences, with more than 20% as singletons. This sample also belongs to another study, concerning T cells of mothers and their children.

Material for sequencing was blood. The receptors were gathered from a boy between 10 and 17 years old in good health.

The chain joins TRBV12-3 or TRBV12-4 to TRBJ2-5, with 9 bases lining up with TRBD1. The end of the DNA is better explained by TRBJ2-7, so the J call may be wrong. The CDR3 totals 15 residues. The CDR3 protein is CASSLRTGVSYEQYF. DNA of the CDR3: TGTGCCAGCAGTTTAAGGACAGGGGTCTCCTACGAGCAGTACTTC.

The chain employs TRBV6-1 and TRBJ1-3; D is unclear. The V gene's germline CDR1 is MNHNS and CDR2 SASEGT. V lost 0 bases and J lost 0, with 6 bases in between. This CDR3 region has 15 residues. CDR3 residues: CASSEARVSGNTIYF. CDR3 DNA: TGTGCCAGCAGTGAAGCTAGAGTCTCTGGAAACACCATATATTTT.

This clonotype was picked up a small number of times. This rearrangement joins TRBV3-1 to TRBJ2-5; D unclear. V lost 6 bases and J lost 10, with 9 bases in between. The CDR3 covers 10 residues. Germline V lookup: CDR1 LGHDT, CDR2 YNNKEL (reference sequence). The CDR3: CASSQKGQYF. The CDR3, as DNA: TGTGCCAGCAGTCAAAAAGGCCAGTACTTC.

This clonotype appeared a few times. This rearrangement joins TRBV7-9 to TRBJ2-5; perhaps TRBD1 as D (6 bases). Trimming cost V 7 bases and J 4 bases, with 13 bases left between them. Germline CDR1 and CDR2: SEHNR and FQNEAQ (reference sequence). This CDR3 is built from 13 residues. CDR3: CASTLTGIETQYF. DNA for the CDR3: TGTGCCAGCACATTGACAGGAATAGAGACCCAGTACTTC. The full variable domain, with the rest looked up from reference TRBV7-9 and TRBJ2-5, is DTGVSQNPRHKITKRGQNVTFRCDPISEHNRLYWYRQTLGQGPEFLTYFQNEAQLEKSRLLSDRFSAERPKGSFSTLEIQRTEQGDSAMYLCASTLTGIETQYFGPGTRLLVL.

The chain recombines TRBV6-1 with TRBJ2-2, with TRBD1 matching over 9 bases. The V segment lost 6 bases and the J segment 5 bases; nucleotides outside the gene matches: 10. This CDR3 has 16 residues. Germline V gene data show CDR1 as MNHNS and CDR2 as SASEGT. The CDR3: CASRPLDRGSTGELFF. CDR3 nucleotide sequence: TGTGCCAGCAGACCGCTGGACAGGGGATCGACCGGGGAGCTGTTTTTT.

V and J are TRBV12-3 or TRBV12-4 and TRBJ2-5; 11 bases line up with TRBD2. V lost 6 bases, J lost 5 bases, and 20 bases stayed unmatched. CDR3 length: 19 amino acids. DNA for the CDR3: TGTGCCAGCAGCCCCGGCGTGGGTAGCGGGAGGGCAGTTTATGAGACCCAGTACTTC. Translating it yields CASSPGVGSGRAVYETQYF.

This chain joins TRBV25-1 and TRBJ2-3; possible D gene TRBD2, 6 bases. This CDR3 spans 14 amino acids. Germline loops: CDR1 MGHDK, CDR2 SYGVNS. The V and J ends lost 3 bases and 3 bases respectively, with 10 bases between them. The chain's CDR3 is CASSDWDSTDTQYF. CDR3 DNA: TGTGCCAGCAGTGATTGGGACTCAACAGATACGCAGTATTTT. The whole variable domain, filled in from reference TRBV25-1 and TRBJ2-3, reads EADIYQTPRYLVIGTGKKITLECSQTMGHDKMYWYQQDPGMELHLIHYSYGVNSTEKGDLSSESTVSRIRTEHFPLTLESARPSHTSQYLCASSDWDSTDTQYFGPGTRLTVL.

The chain joins TRBV5-1 to TRBJ1-4, with TRBD1 matching 8 bases. The CDR3 has 15 residues. Germline V lookup: CDR1 SGHRS, CDR2 YFSETQ. J was trimmed by 8 bases and V by 2 bases; bases with no gene match: 8. The CDR3 here is CASSFSTGDGEKLFF. The CDR3 region has the DNA TGCGCCAGCAGCTTTTCGACAGGGGACGGCGAAAAACTGTTTTTT.

The chain couples TRBV12-3 or TRBV12-4 to TRBJ1-2, with 7 bases lining up with TRBD1. The CDR3 has 13 amino acids. Trimming took 4 bases from V and 1 from J; bases not matched to a gene: 0. This chain's CDR3 is CASSWDSNYGYTF. In nucleotides, the CDR3 is TGTGCCAGCAGTTGGGACAGTAACTATGGCTACACCTTC.

This chain connects TRBV4-3 to TRBJ1-1; a weak D match, TRBD1 (5 bases). Germline V gene sequence: CDR1 LGHNA, CDR2 YSLEER. V lost 0 bases to trimming and J lost 5 bases, with 13 bases between them. The CDR3 extends over 15 amino acids. The CDR3 protein is CASSQDDGGETEAFF. CDR3 bases: TGCGCCAGCAGCCAAGATGACGGGGGGGAAACTGAAGCTTTCTTT.

In its sample, this clonotype was seen a few times. V usage is TRBV6-2 or TRBV6-3 and J usage is TRBJ2-5; D call uncertain. V was shortened by 7 bases and J by 2 bases, with 20 bases between the two germline ends. Looked up from germline, CDR1 is MNHEY and CDR2 is SVGEGT. The CDR3 has 16 amino acids. Written as DNA, the CDR3 is TGTGCCAGCACCCGTCCAAGAGTCCACGGGCAAGAGACCCAGTACTTC. Its protein is CASTRPRVHGQETQYF.

The sample holds a few counts of this clonotype. The chain links TRBV12-3 or TRBV12-4 to TRBJ1-2; D may be TRBD1 (5 bases). Trimming removed 3 bases from V and 1 base from J, with 21 bases in between. This CDR3 is 18 amino acids long. The CDR3 spells CASSFILDTDTLNYGYTF. CDR3 nucleotides: TGTGCCAGCAGTTTCATCCTGGACACCGATACACTTAACTATGGCTACACCTTC.

The chain recombines TRBV29-1 with TRBJ1-2; D ambiguous. Germline CDR1 and CDR2: SQVTM and ANQGSEA. The V gene lost 5 bases and the J gene lost 4 bases, with 8 bases spanning the gap. There are 11 residues in the CDR3. CDR3 in amino acids: CSVIGGYGYTF. The CDR3 DNA reads TGCAGCGTTATAGGCGGCTATGGCTACACCTTC.

This chain connects TRBV27 to TRBJ2-1, with TRBD2 matching 7 bases. This CDR3 spans 16 amino acids. Germline-derived CDR1 and CDR2 are MNHEY and SMNVEV (reference sequence). Trimming cost V 3 bases and J 4 bases; bases outside gene matches: 9. Here the CDR3 reads CASSLMAGVEYNEQFF. The CDR3 nucleotides are TGTGCCAGCAGTTTGATGGCGGGAGTTGAGTACAATGAGCAGTTCTTC.

This clonotype was seen more than once but under ten times. This chain uses TRBV7-2 with TRBJ2-3; possibly TRBD1 for D (5 bases). The length of the CDR3 is 14 residues. V gave up 5 bases and J gave up 2 bases, with 11 bases separating them. The germline CDR1 and CDR2 sequences are SGHTA and FQGNSA. CDR3 nucleotide sequence: TGTGCCAGCAGCCCCCAGGGATACACAGATACGCAGTATTTT. The encoded protein is CASSPQGYTDTQYF.

This clonotype has a handful of counts. The junction and the germline gene differ at one end; a read error may be behind it. The V gene is TRBV5-1, the J gene TRBJ2-5; D gene unclear. The CDR3 has 14 amino acids. Germline values: CDR1 SGHRS, CDR2 YFSETQ. CDR3 coding DNA: TGCGCCAGCAGCTTGGGGACGGCTCAAGGGACCCAGTACTTC. Translating it yields CASSLGTAQGTQYF.

The chain recombines TRBV6-5 with TRBJ2-1, with D possibly matching TRBD1 (6 bases). The V gene lost 9 bases and the J gene lost 4 bases, with 19 bases spanning the gap. Germline V lookup: CDR1 MNHEY, CDR2 SVGAGI. This CDR3 region has 15 residues. The CDR3 DNA reads as TGTGCCAGTGGGCGAGGGACAAATATTTACAATGAGCAGTTCTTC. Residues: CASGRGTNIYNEQFF.

About this clonotype: A much larger clone is a single base away; this may be a read error. The chain is built from TRBV7-9 and TRBJ2-7; 10 positions match TRBD1. Germline CDR1 SEHNR, CDR2 FQNEAQ (reference sequence). With V trimmed by 1 base and J by 5 bases, 8 bases remained unmatched. CDR3 length: 16 amino acids. The CDR3 DNA follows: TGTGCCAGCAGCTTAGTGAGCAGACAGGGGGCGCACGAGCAGTACTTC. Amino acid sequence: CASSLVSRQGAHEQYF.

This clonotype was recorded a few times. The chain combines TRBV5-1 with TRBJ1-1, with D unresolved. The V gene's germline CDR1 is SGHRS and CDR2 YFSETQ. This CDR3 region has 15 residues. V lost 3 bases to trimming and J lost 1 base, with 13 bases between them. CDR3 in amino acids: CASSSGRTGNTEAFF. For the CDR3, the DNA is TGCGCCAGCAGCTCCGGGAGAACCGGGAACACTGAAGCTTTCTTT.

This clonotype showed up just a few times. This CDR3 reads CASSSPYRGDIQYF. CDR3 bases: TGTGCCAGCAGTTCCCCTTACAGGGGAGACATTCAGTACTTC. The chain links TRBV6-2 or TRBV6-3 to TRBJ2-4; 7 nucleotides align to TRBD1. CDR1 and CDR2 from the germline V gene are MNHEY and SVGEGT. The CDR3 runs 14 residues. V dropped 4 bases and J dropped 8; count of bases not matched to a gene: 8.

In regard to this clonotype: Here the CDR3 omits its conserved ending phenylalanine or tryptophan, so a read error is the likely source. The rearrangement joins TRBV20-1 to TRBJ1-6; D is undetermined. V was clipped by 3 bases and J by 9 bases, with 9 bases between them. CDR3 size: 12 residues. Germline CDR1 DFQATT, CDR2 SNEGSKA (reference sequence). CDR3 protein: CSASGDTSPLHL. DNA of the CDR3: TGCAGTGCTAGCGGGGATACTTCACCCCTCCACCTT.

This clonotype was seen a few times. The chain joins TRBV3-1 to TRBJ1-5; D may be TRBD1 (5 bases). V lost 4 bases to trimming and J lost 3 bases, with 13 bases between them. This CDR3 region has 15 residues. Germline CDR1 and CDR2: LGHDT and YNNKEL (reference sequence). The CDR3 spells CASSPGWGNNQPQHF. The CDR3 nucleotides are TGTGCCAGCAGCCCAGGTTGGGGGAACAATCAGCCCCAGCATTTT. The full variable domain, in which reference TRBV3-1 and TRBJ1-5 provide the parts outside the CDR3, is DTAVSQTPKYLVTQMGNDKSIKCEQNLGHDTMYWYKQDSKKFLKIMFSYNNKELIINETVPNRFSPKSPDKAHLNLHINSLELGDSAVYFCASSPGWGNNQPQHFGDGTRLSIL.

This clonotype was detected only a few times. The rearrangement joins TRBV20-1 to TRBJ1-5, with 12 bases aligning to TRBD1. The length of the CDR3 is 16 residues. The germline CDR1 and CDR2 sequences are DFQATT and SNEGSKA (reference sequence). Trimming took 6 bases from V and 4 from J; bases not matched to a gene: 10. The CDR3 loop is CSARPGQGARNQPQHF. The CDR3 coding sequence is TGCAGTGCACGGCCGGGACAGGGGGCCCGGAATCAGCCCCAGCATTTT.

This clonotype has just a few counts. This chain's CDR3 is CASSSNMNTGELFF. CDR3 bases: TGTGCCAGCAGCTCAAATATGAACACCGGGGAGCTGTTTTTT. The chain combines TRBV11-2 with TRBJ2-2, with D unresolved. This CDR3 region has 14 residues. The germline V and J ends were trimmed by 4 bases and 1 base, with 7 bases remaining between them. Germline V gene data show CDR1 as SGHAT and CDR2 as FQNNGV.

This sequence joins TRBV9 and TRBJ2-5, with 11 positions matching TRBD2. CDR1 is SGDLS, CDR2 YYNGEE, per germline. The CDR3 loop spans 16 amino acids. V trimming: 4 bases; J trimming: 4 bases; junction bases outside the gene matches: 9. CDR3 in DNA: TGTGCCAGCAGCATGAGTAGCGGGGGGGCGGGAGAGACCCAGTACTTC. Amino acids: CASSMSSGGAGETQYF.

A single count supports this clonotype. This chain joins TRBV5-5 and TRBJ2-5; 10 positions match TRBD2. The J call is doubtful: the DNA matches TRBJ2-1 better. CDR3 size: 16 residues. In germline, CDR1 is SGHKS, CDR2 YYEKEE (reference sequence). CDR3 sequence (DNA): TGTGCCAGCAGCTTGGTGGTAGCGGGAGGTTTAAATGAGCAGTTCTTC. Translating it yields CASSLVVAGGLNEQFF.

V gene TRBV21-1 combines with J gene TRBJ2-4; the D call of TRBD2 is as the table states it, not checked on the DNA. TRBV21-1 is shown as a pseudogene. This CDR3 is 20 amino acids long. The CDR3 DNA sequence: TGTGCCAGCAGAGTGGGGAGAGCGGGAGAATGTGAGGCGGCCAAAAACATTCAGTACTTC. Its translation is CASRVGRAGECEAAKNIQYF.

CDR3 nucleotides: TGCGCCAGCAGCTTGGTGGGACAGGAAGCTTTCTTT. The encoded protein is CASSLVGQEAFF. The chain recombines TRBV5-1 with TRBJ1-1; 7 positions agree with TRBD1. The CDR3 has 12 residues. Germline CDR1 reads SGHRS; CDR2 reads YFSETQ. V lost 0 bases, J lost 8 bases, and 1 base stayed unmatched.